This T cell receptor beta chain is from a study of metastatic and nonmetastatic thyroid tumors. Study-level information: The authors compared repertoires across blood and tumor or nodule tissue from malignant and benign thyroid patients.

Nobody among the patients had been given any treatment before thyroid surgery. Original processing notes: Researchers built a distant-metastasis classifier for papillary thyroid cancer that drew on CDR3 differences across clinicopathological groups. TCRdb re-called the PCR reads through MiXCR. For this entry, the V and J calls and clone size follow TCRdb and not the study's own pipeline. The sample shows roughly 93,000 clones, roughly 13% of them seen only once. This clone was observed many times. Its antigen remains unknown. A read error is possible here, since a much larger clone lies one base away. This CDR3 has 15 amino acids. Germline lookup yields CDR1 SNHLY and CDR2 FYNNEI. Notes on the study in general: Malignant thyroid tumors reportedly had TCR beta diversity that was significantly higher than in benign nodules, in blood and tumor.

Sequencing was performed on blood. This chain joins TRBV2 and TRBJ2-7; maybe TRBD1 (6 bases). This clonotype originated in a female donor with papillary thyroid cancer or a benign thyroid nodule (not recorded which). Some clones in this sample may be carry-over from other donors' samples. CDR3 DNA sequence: TGTGCCAGCAGTAAGACTACTGGGGGCTCCTACGAGCAGCACTTC. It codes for CASSKTTGGSYEQHF.